The 23 T cell receptor beta chains given below trace back to one sample, sequenced in a study of T cells in Graves' hyperthyroidism and ophthalmopathy. Researchers took RNA transcripts and amplified the TCR beta CDR3 regions from them. The primer set for the first-round RT-PCR of the TCR CDR3 was HTBI. TCRdb independently ran MiXCR on the multiplex PCR reads; one entry per CDR3 protein. The repertoire holds just over 550,000 distinct CDR3 sequences, 40% to 55% seen once, with 8.2% in the top ten. Material for sequencing was peripheral blood or thyroid tissue (not recorded which). These receptors were obtained from a woman between 18 and 29 years old with Graves' hyperthyroidism.

This clonotype was seen a handful of times. The chain recombines TRBV7-9 with TRBJ2-7, with TRBD1 as a possible D gene (6 bases). The germline V and J ends were trimmed by 4 bases and 5 bases, with 27 bases remaining between them. Germline values: CDR1 SEHNR, CDR2 FQNEAQ (reference sequence). This CDR3 is built from 18 residues. The CDR3 bases are TGTGCCAGCAGCTCCCCATCGACAGCCCAGGGGCGTCCGAACGAGCAGTACTTC. Amino acids: CASSSPSTAQGRPNEQYF.

In the case of this clonotype: The junction departs from the called germline gene at one end, perhaps through a read error. The V and J genes are TRBV10-2 and TRBJ2-7; 12 bases align to TRBD2. The length of the CDR3 is 16 residues. Per germline, CDR1 WSHSY and CDR2 SAAADI. Here the CDR3 DNA reads TGTGCCAGCAGCCATGCGACTAGCGGGAGACCCTACGAGCAGTACTTC. Protein sequence: CASSHATSGRPYEQYF.

CDR3 nucleotides: TGTGCCAGCAGCCGTCGGAGACAGTCCTACGAGCAGTACTTC. It codes for CASSRRRQSYEQYF. J is TRBJ2-7 and V is TRBV7-9, with D perhaps TRBD1 (5 bases). Trimming stripped 5 bases from V and 1 base from J, with 12 bases between. There are 14 residues in the CDR3. Germline CDR1 reads SEHNR; CDR2 reads FQNEAQ (reference sequence).

The sample holds many counts of this clonotype. This chain connects TRBV15 to TRBJ1-2, with D possibly matching TRBD1 (5 bases). Germline values: CDR1 LNHNV, CDR2 YYDKDF (reference sequence). The germline V and J ends were trimmed by 4 bases and 0 bases, with 12 bases remaining between them. This CDR3 contains 15 residues. DNA of the CDR3: TGTGCCACCAGCATAGAGGGACGCCCTAACTATGGCTACACCTTC. Translated, it gives CATSIEGRPNYGYTF.

The J gene is TRBJ1-3, the V gene TRBV7-2; 11 bases match TRBD1. The CDR3 is 16 residues long. Germline CDR1 reads SGHTA; CDR2 reads FQGNSA. With 4 bases clipped from V and 2 bases from J, the junction kept 4 bases outside the gene matches. The CDR3 DNA reads as TGTGCCAGCAGCTCTCCGGGACAGGGGGCTGGAAACACCATATATTTT. Protein sequence: CASSSPGQGAGNTIYF. Full variable domain (outside the CDR3, taken from reference TRBV7-2 and TRBJ1-3): GAGVSQSPSNKVTEKGKDVELRCDPISGHTALYWYRQSLGQGLEFLIYFQGNSAPDKSGLPSDRFSAERTGGSVSTLTIQRTQQEDSAVYLCASSSPGQGAGNTIYFGEGSWLTVV.

This chain connects TRBV13 to TRBJ2-7, with D maybe TRBD1 (6 bases). With 4 bases removed from V and 2 bases from J, the gap between germline ends came to 18 bases. There are 16 residues in the CDR3. Germline lookup yields CDR1 PRHDT and CDR2 FYEKMQ (reference sequence). The CDR3 reads CASSSRGNRVPYEQYF. In nucleotides, the CDR3 is TGTGCCAGCAGCTCCAGAGGGAACAGGGTACCCTACGAGCAGTACTTC.

This chain connects TRBV19 to TRBJ1-1; TRBD1 is a possible D gene (6 bases). CDR1 is LNHDA, CDR2 SQIVND, per germline (reference sequence). V lost 3 bases to trimming and J lost 4 bases, with 12 bases between them. CDR3 size: 14 residues. The CDR3 DNA reads as TGTGCCAGTAGTATGAAGGGGGGTTTCACTGAAGCTTTCTTT. Its protein is CASSMKGGFTEAFF. The variable domain in full, completed from reference TRBV19 and TRBJ1-1, reads DGGITQSPKYLFRKEGQNVTLSCEQNLNHDAMYWYRQDPGQGLRLIYYSQIVNDFQKGDIAEGYSVSREKKESFPLTVTSAQKNPTAFYLCASSMKGGFTEAFFGQGTRLTVV.

This clonotype was observed at least ten times. The chain links TRBV29-1 to TRBJ2-7; D uncertain. This CDR3 region has 12 residues. V shed 4 bases and J shed 2 bases, with 9 bases lying between them. The V gene's germline CDR1 is SQVTM and CDR2 ANQGSEA. The CDR3 nucleotides read TGCAGCGTTGCTCTGGTCCCCTACGAGCAGTACTTC. This codes for CSVALVPYEQYF.

This clonotype has just a few counts. The genes are TRBV20-1 and TRBJ2-7; D may be TRBD2 (5 bases). The CDR3 is 12 amino acids. The V end lost 5 bases, the J end lost 3 bases, and 11 bases lay between the germline ends. Germline values: CDR1 DFQATT, CDR2 SNEGSKA (reference sequence). CDR3 protein: CSAAGVGYEQYF. In DNA form, the CDR3 reads TGCAGTGCTGCCGGGGTAGGCTACGAGCAGTACTTC.

A single count supports this clonotype. J is TRBJ1-5 and V is TRBV24-1; 9 nucleotides match TRBD1. Trimming at V came to 11 bases and at J to 9 bases, leaving 16 bases not matched to a gene. This CDR3 spans 15 amino acids. CDR1 is KGHDR and CDR2 is SFDVKD in the germline V gene. DNA for the CDR3: TGTGCCAGCTCACCAATCGGACAGGGGAGTTGGCCCCAGCATTTT. Translated: CASSPIGQGSWPQHF.

The CDR3, as DNA: TGTGCCAGCAGCCCCGCCACAGATTACAACTATGGCTACACCTTC. This translates into CASSPATDYNYGYTF. This chain uses TRBV7-9 with TRBJ1-2; D not certain. The CDR3 spans 15 residues. Looked up from germline, CDR1 is SEHNR and CDR2 is FQNEAQ (reference sequence). Trimming took off 5 bases at V and 2 bases at J, with 15 bases between the two ends.

The V call is TRBV7-2, the J call TRBJ2-3, with no clear D. Trimming shortened V by 4 bases and J by 5 bases, and 10 bases separated the two germline ends. Looked up from germline, CDR1 is SGHTA and CDR2 is FQGNSA. CDR3 size: 13 residues. Here the CDR3 reads CASSSNGRDTQYF. The CDR3 nucleotides are TGTGCCAGCAGCTCCAATGGCCGAGATACGCAGTATTTT.

This chain links TRBV12-3 or TRBV12-4 with TRBJ1-4; TRBD1 is a possible D gene (5 bases). This CDR3 spans 14 amino acids. With 3 bases removed from V and 12 bases from J, the gap between germline ends came to 17 bases. The CDR3 DNA reads TGTGCCAGCAGTTTGGGAGGGGATTGGGGGGAACTGTTTTTT. As protein: CASSLGGDWGELFF.

This chain connects TRBV29-1 to TRBJ1-4; 9 bases align to TRBD1. Germline trimming cut 6 bases from V and 2 bases from J; bases unmatched to any gene: 7. From germline, CDR1 is SQVTM and CDR2 ANQGSEA. This CDR3 has 15 residues. The CDR3, as DNA: TGCAGCGTGCCCGGGACAGGGAACACTAATGAAAAACTGTTTTTT. As protein: CSVPGTGNTNEKLFF.

This clonotype was detected many times. The chain recombines TRBV29-1 with TRBJ2-7; D possibly corresponds to TRBD2 (6 bases). The CDR3 runs to 14 residues. Trimming took 6 bases from V and 0 from J, leaving 15 bases between them. CDR1 SQVTM and CDR2 ANQGSEA come from the germline V gene. CDR3 region: CSVPAGSSSYEQYF. CDR3 nucleotides: TGCAGCGTCCCGGCGGGGTCAAGCTCCTACGAGCAGTACTTC.

The chain combines TRBV12-3 or TRBV12-4 with TRBJ1-2; D call uncertain. There are 13 residues in the CDR3. The V end was cut by 4 bases, the J end by 10 bases, with 16 bases between. The CDR3 loop reads CASSWSGNGVYTF. CDR3 DNA sequence: TGTGCCAGCAGTTGGTCGGGGAATGGTGTCTACACCTTC.

Details on this clonotype: The junction differs from germline at one of its ends, possibly a read error. CDR3 nucleotide sequence: TGTGCCAGCAAGCAGGGGCACTCCTACGAGCAGTACTTC. Encoded protein: CASKQGHSYEQYF. V usage is TRBV10-2 and J usage is TRBJ2-7; a possible D gene is TRBD1 (6 bases). CDR3 size: 13 residues. Germline V gene sequence: CDR1 WSHSY, CDR2 SAAADI.

This clonotype was counted a few times. The V call is TRBV12-3 or TRBV12-4, the J call TRBJ2-5, with D maybe TRBD1 (5 bases). The CDR3 covers 14 residues. With 3 bases removed from V and 5 bases from J, the gap between germline ends came to 13 bases. The CDR3 sequence: CASSLSGIGETQYF. The CDR3 bases are TGTGCCAGCAGTTTGTCAGGGATCGGGGAGACCCAGTACTTC.

This clonotype occurred a few times. The gene calls are TRBV7-2 and TRBJ1-2; D ambiguous. V was trimmed by 3 bases and J by 4 bases, leaving 9 bases between them. CDR3 length: 13 amino acids. Germline lookup yields CDR1 SGHTA and CDR2 FQGNSA. The CDR3 loop reads CASSLKQIYGYTF. The CDR3 DNA reads as TGTGCCAGCAGCTTGAAACAAATCTATGGCTACACCTTC.

This clonotype has just a few counts. This chain joins TRBV2 and TRBJ2-7; no reliable D call. V was clipped by 8 bases and J by 4 bases, with 12 bases between them. The CDR3 totals 12 residues. CDR1 and CDR2 from the germline V gene are SNHLY and FYNNEI. The DNA of the CDR3 is TGTGCCAGCTCGAGTTCAAGGTACGAGCAGTACTTC. This gives the protein CASSSSRYEQYF.

J is TRBJ2-7 and V is TRBV2; TRBD2 agrees at 11 bases. The CDR3 totals 12 residues. The junction had 3 bases not matched to a gene; V was cut back by 7 bases and J by 7 bases. Germline V gene data show CDR1 as SNHLY and CDR2 as FYNNEI. The CDR3 loop is CASNRTSGEQYF. The CDR3, as DNA: TGTGCCAGCAATAGGACTAGCGGGGAGCAGTACTTC.

This clonotype appeared a few times. This may be a read error: a much more frequent sequence differs by one nucleotide. The chain joins TRBV7-9 to TRBJ1-5, with 9 bases fitting TRBD1. From germline, CDR1 is SEHNR and CDR2 FQNEAQ (reference sequence). Trimming cost V 9 bases and J 6 bases; bases outside gene matches: 3. This CDR3 comprises 12 residues. CDR3 in DNA: TGTGCCAGGACAGGGGGAGGTCAGCCCCAGCATTTT. Translating it yields CARTGGGQPQHF. The full variable domain, completed using reference TRBV7-9 and TRBJ1-5, is DTGVSQNPRHKITKRGQNVTFRCDPISEHNRLYWYRQTLGQGPEFLTYFQNEAQLEKSRLLSDRFSAERPKGSFSTLEIQRTEQGDSAMYLCARTGGGQPQHFGDGTRLSIL.

This clonotype was seen a few times. This rearrangement joins TRBV20-1 to TRBJ2-7; no clear D. CDR1 and CDR2 (germline): DFQATT, SNEGSKA (reference sequence). CDR3 length equals 10 residues. V was clipped by 1 base and J by 7 bases, with 5 bases between them. The CDR3 is CSARVGEQYF. As DNA, the CDR3 is TGCAGTGCTAGAGTGGGAGAGCAGTACTTC.